Listed below are T cell receptor beta chains from one sample, sequenced in a study of CD8 T cells in ankylosing spondylitis. TCRdb called the 5' RACE reads again in MiXCR, with one record for every CDR3 protein. Of roughly 490,000 distinct CDR3 sequences detected, under 5.5% appear once; the ten largest clones hold around 3.6%. Input material: blood, either unsorted or a sorted T cell fraction (not recorded which). All receptors derive from a male donor with ankylosing spondylitis. Each CDR3 is given with its conserved first and last residue. D genes are given only for firm matches. Expanded clones get a size class; other rows say once, few or many, or leave the size out.

cdr3_length: 15
clone_size: many
d_call: .
v_call: TRBV6-1
j_call: TRBJ2-3
cdr3_nt: TGTGCCAGCAGAACAACGAGATCGCCCACAGATACGCAGTATTTT
cdr3_aa: CASRTTRSPTDTQYF

cdr3_length: 16
clone_size: .
d_call: .
v_call: TRBV12-3/TRBV12-4
j_call: TRBJ1-5
cdr3_nt: TGTGCCAGCAGTTTTAGGCGGAGGGGCCGATTTCAGCCCCAGCATTTT
cdr3_aa: CASSFRRRGRFQPQHF

cdr3_length: 22
clone_size: .
d_call: .
v_call: TRBV5-1
j_call: TRBJ2-1
cdr3_nt: TGCGCCAGCAGCTTGGCCCAAGGACACGGTTTCCGCGGGGCGGGCTCCTACAATGAGCAGTTCTTC
cdr3_aa: CASSLAQGHGFRGAGSYNEQFF

cdr3_length: 17
clone_size: many
d_call: .
v_call: TRBV12-3/TRBV12-4
j_call: TRBJ1-4
cdr3_nt: TGTGCCAGCAGTGGGGGACCGCGAGTTGCAACTAATGAAAAACTGTTTTTT
cdr3_aa: CASSGGPRVATNEKLFF

cdr3_length: 13
clone_size: many
d_call: TRBD1
v_call: TRBV5-1
j_call: TRBJ1-1
cdr3_nt: TGCGCCAGCAAGGACAGGGTTGGGACTGAAGCTTTCTTT
cdr3_aa: CASKDRVGTEAFF

cdr3_length: 15
clone_size: many
d_call: TRBD2
v_call: TRBV7-3
j_call: TRBJ2-7
cdr3_nt: TGTGCCAGCAGCCTACAGACTAGCGGTTCCTACGAGCAGTACTTC
cdr3_aa: CASSLQTSGSYEQYF

cdr3_length: 15
clone_size: many
d_call: TRBD2
v_call: TRBV6-4
j_call: TRBJ2-1
cdr3_nt: TGTGCCAGCAGTGAGACTAGCGGGAGCGAAAATGAGCAGTTCTTC
cdr3_aa: CASSETSGSENEQFF

cdr3_length: 14
clone_size: many
d_call: .
v_call: TRBV20-1
j_call: TRBJ1-5
cdr3_nt: TGCAGTGCTAGACACTGGGGCCGCAATCAGCCCCAGCATTTT
cdr3_aa: CSARHWGRNQPQHF

cdr3_length: 16
clone_size: .
d_call: TRBD1
v_call: TRBV11-2
j_call: TRBJ2-5
cdr3_nt: TGTGCCAGCAGCCTTGGACAGGGGGCGATTTCAGAGACCCAGTACTTC
cdr3_aa: CASSLGQGAISETQYF

cdr3_length: 14
clone_size: .
d_call: TRBD1
v_call: TRBV30
j_call: TRBJ2-5
cdr3_nt: TGTGCCTGGCGATTTACAGGGGGCGCGGGGACCCAGTACTTC
cdr3_aa: CAWRFTGGAGTQYF

cdr3_length: 15
clone_size: many
d_call: TRBD2
v_call: TRBV5-6
j_call: TRBJ2-3
cdr3_nt: TGTGCCAGCAGCCCGGGACTAGCCCCCACAGATACGCAGTATTTT
cdr3_aa: CASSPGLAPTDTQYF

cdr3_length: 14
clone_size: many
d_call: .
v_call: TRBV5-4
j_call: TRBJ2-7
cdr3_nt: TGTGCCAGCAGAAGAAGGGGATATTCCTACGAGCAGTACTTC
cdr3_aa: CASRRRGYSYEQYF

cdr3_length: 14
clone_size: many
d_call: TRBD1
v_call: TRBV12-3/TRBV12-4
j_call: TRBJ2-7
cdr3_nt: TGTGCCAGCAGTGAGAGACAGGGCTCCTACGAGCAGTACTTC
cdr3_aa: CASSERQGSYEQYF

cdr3_length: 14
clone_size: few
d_call: .
v_call: TRBV30
j_call: TRBJ2-1
cdr3_nt: TGTGCCTGGAGTGTAGCCGGATCCTACAATGAGCAGTTCTTC
cdr3_aa: CAWSVAGSYNEQFF

cdr3_length: 15
clone_size: .
d_call: .
v_call: TRBV20-1
j_call: TRBJ2-7
cdr3_nt: TGCAGTGCTAGAGGCCGGAGGGTGAGCTCCTACGAGCAGTACTTC
cdr3_aa: CSARGRRVSSYEQYF

cdr3_length: 14
clone_size: many
d_call: .
v_call: TRBV4-3
j_call: TRBJ1-2
cdr3_nt: TGCGCCAGCAGTCGCGACAGGCAGAACTATGGCTACACCTTC
cdr3_aa: CASSRDRQNYGYTF

cdr3_length: 15
clone_size: many
d_call: TRBD2
v_call: TRBV20-1
j_call: TRBJ2-1
cdr3_nt: TGCAGTGCTAGAGATCGAATAGCGGGGGCCCAGGGGCAGTTCTTC
cdr3_aa: CSARDRIAGAQGQFF

cdr3_length: 13
clone_size: many
d_call: .
v_call: TRBV12-3/TRBV12-4
j_call: TRBJ1-5
cdr3_nt: TGTGCCAGCAGTTTAGCAATCAATCAGCCCCAGCATTTT
cdr3_aa: CASSLAINQPQHF

cdr3_length: 13
clone_size: many
d_call: .
v_call: TRBV6-1
j_call: TRBJ1-5
cdr3_nt: TGTGCCAGCAGTGGCAGCCACAATCAGCCCCAGCATTTT
cdr3_aa: CASSGSHNQPQHF

cdr3_length: 16
clone_size: many
d_call: .
v_call: TRBV28
j_call: TRBJ1-4
cdr3_nt: TGTGCCAGCAGTTTCTTGGTGGGGCCAGCTAATGAAAAACTGTTTTTT
cdr3_aa: CASSFLVGPANEKLFF

cdr3_length: 15
clone_size: .
d_call: .
v_call: TRBV19
j_call: TRBJ2-1
cdr3_nt: TGTGCCAGTAGCATCCGGGATACGACCTACAATGAGCAGTTCTTC
cdr3_aa: CASSIRDTTYNEQFF

cdr3_length: 13
clone_size: few
d_call: .
v_call: TRBV20-1
j_call: TRBJ1-3
cdr3_nt: TGCAGTGCTAGACCCCCTGCCGGAAACACCATATATTTT
cdr3_aa: CSARPPAGNTIYF

cdr3_length: 14
clone_size: many
d_call: .
v_call: TRBV5-1
j_call: TRBJ1-2
cdr3_nt: TGCGCCAGCAGCAATGGACAGACGAACTATGGCTACACCTTC
cdr3_aa: CASSNGQTNYGYTF

cdr3_length: 14
clone_size: many
d_call: TRBD1
v_call: TRBV11-2
j_call: TRBJ2-3
cdr3_nt: TGTGCCAGCAGCTCGGACAGGGTTGCAGATACGCAGTATTTT
cdr3_aa: CASSSDRVADTQYF

cdr3_length: 12
clone_size: many
d_call: TRBD1
v_call: TRBV5-8
j_call: TRBJ2-3
cdr3_nt: TGTGCCAGCAGCTGGACAGGGAAGGCGCAGTATTTT
cdr3_aa: CASSWTGKAQYF

cdr3_length: 17
clone_size: many
d_call: .
v_call: TRBV7-9
j_call: TRBJ1-5
cdr3_nt: TGTGCCAGCAGCTTAAGTATCCGTCAGGGGCTCAATCAGCCCCAGCATTTT
cdr3_aa: CASSLSIRQGLNQPQHF

cdr3_length: 13
clone_size: many
d_call: TRBD1
v_call: TRBV7-2
j_call: TRBJ2-1
cdr3_nt: TGTGCCAGCAGCCTCGGGACAGTTAATGAGCAGTTCTTC
cdr3_aa: CASSLGTVNEQFF

cdr3_length: 15
clone_size: many
d_call: TRBD1
v_call: TRBV7-9
j_call: TRBJ1-2
cdr3_nt: TGTGCCAGCAGGAGGGGACAGGGGACTAACTATGGCTACACCTTC
cdr3_aa: CASRRGQGTNYGYTF

cdr3_length: 15
clone_size: many
d_call: .
v_call: TRBV7-2
j_call: TRBJ2-5
cdr3_nt: TGTGCCAGCAGCTCCAAACGGACAAGACAAGAGACCCAGTACTTC
cdr3_aa: CASSSKRTRQETQYF

cdr3_length: 13
clone_size: many
d_call: TRBD2
v_call: TRBV20-1
j_call: TRBJ2-1
cdr3_nt: TGCAGTGCTTCGGGACTACCCTACAATGAGCAGTTCTTC
cdr3_aa: CSASGLPYNEQFF

cdr3_length: 14
clone_size: many
d_call: TRBD1
v_call: TRBV7-2
j_call: TRBJ1-1
cdr3_nt: TGTGCCAGCAGCTTACTGACAGGGAGCACTGAAGCTTTCTTT
cdr3_aa: CASSLLTGSTEAFF

cdr3_length: 18
clone_size: few
d_call: .
v_call: TRBV20-1
j_call: TRBJ2-3
cdr3_nt: TGCAGTGCTAGAGATTGGGTGGGAAGGACAGTTAGCACAGATACGCAGTATTTT
cdr3_aa: CSARDWVGRTVSTDTQYF

cdr3_length: 14
clone_size: many
d_call: TRBD2
v_call: TRBV20-1
j_call: TRBJ2-5
cdr3_nt: TGCAGTGCTAGAGGACTAGCGGGAGGAGAGACCCAGTACTTC
cdr3_aa: CSARGLAGGETQYF

cdr3_length: 14
clone_size: many
d_call: .
v_call: TRBV4-3
j_call: TRBJ2-7
cdr3_nt: TGCGCCAGCAGCCACGCTGAGGGAACCTACGAGCAGTACTTC
cdr3_aa: CASSHAEGTYEQYF

cdr3_length: 15
clone_size: many
d_call: TRBD1
v_call: TRBV20-1
j_call: TRBJ2-7
cdr3_nt: TGCAGTGCTACAAATCCGGGACAGGGGTCGGGGGAGCAGTACTTC
cdr3_aa: CSATNPGQGSGEQYF

cdr3_length: 15
clone_size: .
d_call: TRBD2
v_call: TRBV7-2
j_call: TRBJ2-7
cdr3_nt: TGTGCCAGCAGCTCACTAGCGGGAGGACTCTACGAGCAGTACTTC
cdr3_aa: CASSSLAGGLYEQYF

cdr3_length: 16
clone_size: many
d_call: TRBD2
v_call: TRBV4-3
j_call: TRBJ2-7
cdr3_nt: TGCGCCAGCAGCCTCGGACTAGCGGAATACCCCTACGAGCAGTACTTC
cdr3_aa: CASSLGLAEYPYEQYF

cdr3_length: 12
clone_size: many
d_call: .
v_call: TRBV24-1
j_call: TRBJ1-5
cdr3_nt: TGTGCCACCAGTGATTCCCATCAGCCCCAGCATTTT
cdr3_aa: CATSDSHQPQHF

cdr3_length: 14
clone_size: many
d_call: .
v_call: TRBV7-2
j_call: TRBJ2-7
cdr3_nt: TGTGCCAGCAGCTTAAGGGCAGGGACCTACGAGCAGTACTTC
cdr3_aa: CASSLRAGTYEQYF

cdr3_length: 13
clone_size: .
d_call: .
v_call: TRBV27
j_call: TRBJ2-5
cdr3_nt: TGTGCCAGCAGTTTAAAGATCCAGGAGACCCAGTACTTC
cdr3_aa: CASSLKIQETQYF

cdr3_length: 13
clone_size: many
d_call: .
v_call: TRBV6-5
j_call: TRBJ2-7
cdr3_nt: TGTGCCAGCAGTTACCCCCCGACAGGCGAGCAGTACTTC
cdr3_aa: CASSYPPTGEQYF

cdr3_length: 14
clone_size: .
d_call: .
v_call: TRBV7-2
j_call: TRBJ1-2
cdr3_nt: TGTGCCAGCAGCCCCCAGGGTCTGGGGTATGGCTACACCTTC
cdr3_aa: CASSPQGLGYGYTF

cdr3_length: 17
clone_size: few
d_call: .
v_call: TRBV20-1
j_call: TRBJ2-1
cdr3_nt: TGCAGTGCTAGAGTTATCTCACAGAGGTTCTCCTACAATGAGCAGTTCTTC
cdr3_aa: CSARVISQRFSYNEQFF

cdr3_length: 18
clone_size: many
d_call: TRBD1
v_call: TRBV11-2
j_call: TRBJ1-1
cdr3_nt: TGTGCCAGCAGCTTAGATTTGTGGGGACAGGGGCATAACACTGAAGCTTTCTTT
cdr3_aa: CASSLDLWGQGHNTEAFF

cdr3_length: 13
clone_size: many
d_call: .
v_call: TRBV6-6
j_call: TRBJ2-7
cdr3_nt: TGTGCCAGCAGCCGCAGCGGAGGGGACGAGCAGTACTTC
cdr3_aa: CASSRSGGDEQYF

cdr3_length: 13
clone_size: many
d_call: .
v_call: TRBV12-3/TRBV12-4
j_call: TRBJ2-3
cdr3_nt: TGTGCCAGCAAGGACACCTACACAGATACGCAGTATTTT
cdr3_aa: CASKDTYTDTQYF

cdr3_length: 14
clone_size: few
d_call: TRBD1
v_call: TRBV5-1
j_call: TRBJ2-1
cdr3_nt: TGCGCCAGCAGCTTGGCCACAGGGGGCGGTGAGCAGTTCTTC
cdr3_aa: CASSLATGGGEQFF

cdr3_length: 13
clone_size: many
d_call: .
v_call: TRBV27
j_call: TRBJ1-3
cdr3_nt: TGTGCCAGCGCCGTTCAGGGGGGAAACACCATATATTTT
cdr3_aa: CASAVQGGNTIYF

cdr3_length: 16
clone_size: few
d_call: .
v_call: TRBV27
j_call: TRBJ1-6
cdr3_nt: TGTGCCAGCAGTTCCTCCCCACAGGGTCGGAATTCACCCCTCCACTTT
cdr3_aa: CASSSSPQGRNSPLHF

cdr3_length: 12
clone_size: .
d_call: TRBD1
v_call: TRBV20-1
j_call: TRBJ1-2
cdr3_nt: TGCAGTGCTCAGGCAGGGGGCTGGGGCTACACCTTC
cdr3_aa: CSAQAGGWGYTF

cdr3_length: 15
clone_size: many
d_call: .
v_call: TRBV4-2
j_call: TRBJ1-1
cdr3_nt: TGTGCCAGCAGCCAAGATCGTCAGGGAAGGGCTGAAGCTTTCTTT
cdr3_aa: CASSQDRQGRAEAFF

cdr3_length: 16
clone_size: few
d_call: .
v_call: TRBV5-1
j_call: TRBJ2-2
cdr3_nt: TGCGCCAGCAGCATGAGGACAGCAACGAACACCGGGGAGCTGTTTTTT
cdr3_aa: CASSMRTATNTGELFF

cdr3_length: 15
clone_size: many
d_call: TRBD1
v_call: TRBV7-2
j_call: TRBJ2-7
cdr3_nt: TGTGCCAGCAGCTTAGGGACAGGGCCAGTCTACGAGCAGTACTTC
cdr3_aa: CASSLGTGPVYEQYF

cdr3_length: 15
clone_size: many
d_call: TRBD2
v_call: TRBV4-2
j_call: TRBJ2-3
cdr3_nt: TGTGCCAGCAGCCCGGCCGAGCGGGGGGTGGATACGCAGTATTTT
cdr3_aa: CASSPAERGVDTQYF

cdr3_length: 13
clone_size: many
d_call: TRBD2
v_call: TRBV29-1
j_call: TRBJ2-1
cdr3_nt: TGCAGCGTTGGACGCGGGAGCTACAATGAGCAGTTCTTC
cdr3_aa: CSVGRGSYNEQFF